This T cell receptor beta chain emerged from a study of cytomegalovirus exposure and HLA in healthy donors. The overall study: It was reported in a later analysis that the approximately 120 validation repertoires used the same platform as the approximately 670 first-cohort repertoires.

After removal of 4 bases from V and 1 base from J, the junction contained 5 bases not matched to a gene. Germline V gene data show CDR1 as KGHSH and CDR2 as LQKENI. The CDR3 sequence is 15 residues long. The study's findings and limits: As confirmed in vitro, a few CMV-associated chains were specific for CMV antigens. Cytomegalovirus status was reportedly diagnosed by the classifier with high sensitivity and specificity. Most TCR sequences showed up rarely, but some public TCRs showed up in many donors.

Clones were read by immunoSEQ multiplex PCR, and TCRdb kept only the in-frame ones, dropping some. This sample has some 170,000 clones, with more than 75% found just once. With regard to this clone: The antigen remains unidentified.

This TCR was recovered from a woman in her thirties in good health and CMV-seronegative. The sequenced sample consisted of PBMCs. V and J are TRBV18 and TRBJ2-7; 9 bases match TRBD1. The CDR3 DNA is TGTGCCAGCTCACGATCCGGGACAGGGTCCTACGAGCAGTACTTC. Protein: CASSRSGTGSYEQYF.